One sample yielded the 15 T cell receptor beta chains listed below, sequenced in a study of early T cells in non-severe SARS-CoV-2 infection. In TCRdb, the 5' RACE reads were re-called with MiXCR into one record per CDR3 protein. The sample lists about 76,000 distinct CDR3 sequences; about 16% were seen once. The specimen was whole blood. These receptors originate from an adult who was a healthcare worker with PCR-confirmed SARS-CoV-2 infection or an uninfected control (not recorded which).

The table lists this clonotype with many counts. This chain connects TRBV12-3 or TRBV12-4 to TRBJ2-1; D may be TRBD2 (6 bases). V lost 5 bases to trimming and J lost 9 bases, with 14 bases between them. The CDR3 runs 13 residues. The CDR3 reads CASSVGGNGEQFF. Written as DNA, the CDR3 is TGTGCCAGCAGTGTGGGCGGGAATGGTGAGCAGTTCTTC.

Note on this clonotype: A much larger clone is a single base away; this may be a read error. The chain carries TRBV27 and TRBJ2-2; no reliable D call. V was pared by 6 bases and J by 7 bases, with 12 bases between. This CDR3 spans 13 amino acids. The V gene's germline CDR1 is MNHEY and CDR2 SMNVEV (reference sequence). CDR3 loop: CASSRLVGGELFF. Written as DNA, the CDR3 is TGTGCCAGCAGCCGTCTGGTGGGCGGGGAGCTGTTTTTT.

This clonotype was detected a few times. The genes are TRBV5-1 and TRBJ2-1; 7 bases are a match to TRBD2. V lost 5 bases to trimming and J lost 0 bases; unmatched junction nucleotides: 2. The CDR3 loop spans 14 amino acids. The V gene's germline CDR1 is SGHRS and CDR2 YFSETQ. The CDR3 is CASRREASYNEQFF. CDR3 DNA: TGCGCCAGCAGACGGGAGGCCTCCTACAATGAGCAGTTCTTC.

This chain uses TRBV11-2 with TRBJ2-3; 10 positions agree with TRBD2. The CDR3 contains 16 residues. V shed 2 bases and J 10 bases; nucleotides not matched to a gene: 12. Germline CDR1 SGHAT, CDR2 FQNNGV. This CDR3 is CASSLYVVLAGAPQYF. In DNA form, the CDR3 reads TGTGCCAGCAGCTTATATGTGGTTCTAGCGGGGGCCCCGCAGTATTTT.

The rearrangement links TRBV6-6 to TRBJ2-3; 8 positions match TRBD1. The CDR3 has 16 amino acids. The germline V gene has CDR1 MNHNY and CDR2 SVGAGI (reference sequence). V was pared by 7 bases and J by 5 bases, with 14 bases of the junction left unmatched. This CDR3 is CASMVSGSGQGDTQYF. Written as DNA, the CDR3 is TGTGCCAGCATGGTTTCTGGGTCCGGACAGGGAGATACGCAGTATTTT.

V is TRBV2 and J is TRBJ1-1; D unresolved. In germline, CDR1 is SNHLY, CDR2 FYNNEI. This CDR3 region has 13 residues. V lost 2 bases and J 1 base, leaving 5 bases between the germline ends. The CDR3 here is CASSERGNTEAFF. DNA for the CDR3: TGTGCCAGCAGTGAACGGGGGAACACTGAAGCTTTCTTT.

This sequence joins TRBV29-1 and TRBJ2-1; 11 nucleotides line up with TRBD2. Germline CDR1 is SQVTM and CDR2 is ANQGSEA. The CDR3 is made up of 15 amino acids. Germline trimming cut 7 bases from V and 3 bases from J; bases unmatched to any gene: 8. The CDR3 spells CSAAQTSGVYNEQFF. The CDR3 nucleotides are TGCAGCGCAGCCCAGACTAGCGGGGTCTACAATGAGCAGTTCTTC.

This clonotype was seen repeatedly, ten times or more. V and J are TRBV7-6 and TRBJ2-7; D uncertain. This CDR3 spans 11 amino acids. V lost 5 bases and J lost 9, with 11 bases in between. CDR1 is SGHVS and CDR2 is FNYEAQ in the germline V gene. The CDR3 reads CASSLLGGQYF. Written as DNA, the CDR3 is TGTGCCAGCAGCCTTTTAGGCGGGCAGTACTTC.

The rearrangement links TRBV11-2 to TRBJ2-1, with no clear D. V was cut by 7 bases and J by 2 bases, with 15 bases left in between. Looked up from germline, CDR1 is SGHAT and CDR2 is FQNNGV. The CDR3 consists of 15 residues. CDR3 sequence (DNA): TGTGCCAGCACCCCTCGGTGGGCGACCTACAATGAGCAGTTCTTC. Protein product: CASTPRWATYNEQFF.

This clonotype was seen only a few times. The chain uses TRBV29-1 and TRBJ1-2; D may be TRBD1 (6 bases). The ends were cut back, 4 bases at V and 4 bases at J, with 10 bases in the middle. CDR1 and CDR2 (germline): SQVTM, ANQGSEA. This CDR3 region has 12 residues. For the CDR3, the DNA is TGCAGCGTTGCCACAGGGCTCTATGGCTACACCTTC. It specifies CSVATGLYGYTF.

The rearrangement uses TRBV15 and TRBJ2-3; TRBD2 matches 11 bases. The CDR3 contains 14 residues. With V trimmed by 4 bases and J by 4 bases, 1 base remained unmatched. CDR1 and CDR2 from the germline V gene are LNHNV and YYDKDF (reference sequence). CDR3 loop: CATSIAGGSDTQYF. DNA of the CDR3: TGTGCCACCAGCATAGCGGGAGGGTCAGATACGCAGTATTTT.

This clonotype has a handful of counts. CDR3 sequence (DNA): TGTGCCAGCAGCCGGGAGGGAGGGTGGTCCTACGAGCAGTACTTC. This translates into CASSREGGWSYEQYF. The chain carries TRBV3-1 and TRBJ2-7, with TRBD2 matching over 7 bases. The CDR3 has 15 amino acids. Per germline, CDR1 LGHDT and CDR2 YNNKEL (reference sequence). The V and J ends lost 4 bases and 1 base, in that order; junction bases with no gene match: 7.

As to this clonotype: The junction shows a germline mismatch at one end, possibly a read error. The CDR3 region is CSVDGDTGELSF. The CDR3 bases are TGCAGCGTTGACGGTGACACCGGGGAGCTGTCTTTT. The V gene is TRBV29-1, the J gene TRBJ2-2; possibly TRBD2 for D (5 bases). Germline V gives CDR1 SQVTM, CDR2 ANQGSEA. CDR3 length equals 12 residues.

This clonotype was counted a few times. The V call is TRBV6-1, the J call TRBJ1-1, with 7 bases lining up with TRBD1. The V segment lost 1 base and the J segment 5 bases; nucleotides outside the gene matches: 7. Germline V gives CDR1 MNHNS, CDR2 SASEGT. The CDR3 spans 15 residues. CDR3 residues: CASSEGAGGRTEAFF. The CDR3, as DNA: TGTGCCAGCAGTGAAGGTGCAGGGGGGAGGACTGAAGCTTTCTTT.

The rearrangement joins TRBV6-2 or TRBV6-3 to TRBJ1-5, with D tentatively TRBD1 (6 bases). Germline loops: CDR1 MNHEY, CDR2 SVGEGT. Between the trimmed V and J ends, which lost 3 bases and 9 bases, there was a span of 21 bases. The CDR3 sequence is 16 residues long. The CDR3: CASSYGGDTWGGPQHF. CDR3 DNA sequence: TGTGCCAGCAGTTATGGAGGGGACACCTGGGGAGGGCCCCAGCATTTT.